One and the same sample provided the 17 T cell receptor beta chains below, sequenced in a study of spatial heterogeneity in lung cancer. TCRdb re-called the 5' RACE reads with MiXCR, one entry per CDR3 protein. The data contain 15,000 or so distinct CDR3 sequences, about 18% of them singletons. Time point noted: blood at routine non-recurrence follow-up after resection. The starting material was PBMCs, obtained at follow-up. The source is a male donor with early-stage non-small cell lung cancer.

The chain links TRBV20-1 to TRBJ1-4; TRBD1 is a possible D gene (5 bases). This CDR3 comprises 15 residues. The V end was cut by 1 base, the J end by 4 bases, with 13 bases between. Germline V gene data show CDR1 as DFQATT and CDR2 as SNEGSKA (reference sequence). The CDR3 loop is CSARVSDSINEKLFF. As DNA, the CDR3 is TGCAGTGCTAGAGTGTCAGACAGTATTAATGAAAAACTGTTTTTT.

Within the sample, this clonotype is medium-sized (0.01 to 0.1%). The gene calls are TRBV19 and TRBJ1-2; TRBD1 might be the D (6 bases). V lost 3 bases, J lost 3 bases, and 14 bases lay in between. Germline loops: CDR1 LNHDA, CDR2 SQIVND (reference sequence). The CDR3 spans 15 residues. DNA for the CDR3: TGTGCCAGTAGTATCCGAACCGGACAGTACTATGGCTACACCTTC. It is translated as CASSIRTGQYYGYTF.

This clonotype was observed a few times. The chain recombines TRBV12-3 or TRBV12-4 with TRBJ1-2; D call uncertain. This CDR3 region has 14 residues. The germline V and J ends were trimmed by 4 bases and 4 bases, with 13 bases remaining between them. The CDR3 loop is CASSSRRAVYGYTF. For the CDR3, the DNA is TGTGCCAGCAGTTCCCGCCGGGCAGTCTATGGCTACACCTTC.

This clonotype is classed as medium-sized. This sequence joins TRBV20-1 and TRBJ2-3, with D uncertain. The CDR3 consists of 13 residues. V lost 4 bases, J lost 5 bases, and 13 bases lay in between. Germline V gene lookup returns CDR1 DFQATT and CDR2 SNEGSKA (reference sequence). The CDR3 bases are TGCAGTGCTATGTTTATAGTGGGAGATACGCAGTATTTT. It specifies CSAMFIVGDTQYF.

There are many counts of this clonotype. The rearrangement joins TRBV18 to TRBJ2-7; D may be TRBD2 (5 bases). The V and J ends lost 0 bases and 3 bases respectively, with 9 bases between them. Per the germline V gene, CDR1 is KGHSH and CDR2 is LQKENI. The CDR3 runs 14 residues. The CDR3 is CASSPPEAYYEQYF. The CDR3 DNA is TGTGCCAGCTCACCACCGGAGGCTTACTACGAGCAGTACTTC.

This chain connects TRBV2 to TRBJ1-5; the match to TRBD1 covers 8 bases. The germline gives CDR1 SNHLY, CDR2 FYNNEI. Trimming at V came to 5 bases and at J to 6 bases, leaving 9 bases not matched to a gene. This CDR3 comprises 15 residues. The CDR3, as DNA: TGTGCCAGCAGTTTAGGACAGGGAATGTTTCAGCCCCAGCATTTT. This translates into CASSLGQGMFQPQHF.

The chain recombines TRBV5-1 with TRBJ2-3; tentatively, D is TRBD1 (5 bases). The CDR3 spans 14 residues. V was pared by 0 bases and J by 4 bases, with 9 bases between. Looked up from germline, CDR1 is SGHRS and CDR2 is YFSETQ. The CDR3 DNA reads TGCGCCAGCAGCTTGGCAGGGCTTGCAGATACGCAGTATTTT. Its translation is CASSLAGLADTQYF.

The rearrangement joins TRBV7-8 to TRBJ2-7; D perhaps matches TRBD1 (5 bases). Trimming cost V 2 bases and J 3 bases, with 8 bases left between them. The CDR3 totals 13 residues. The germline V gene has CDR1 SGHVS and CDR2 FQNEAQ. As DNA, the CDR3 is TGTGCCAGCAGCTTATCCAGGGACTACGAGCAGTACTTC. Its protein is CASSLSRDYEQYF.

This clonotype occurred a few times. The chain carries TRBV21-1 and TRBJ1-1; no DNA check was done on the table's D call, TRBD1. TRBV21-1 is shown as a pseudogene. This CDR3 contains 14 residues. This chain's CDR3 is CARKNHGAPTEAFF. Here the CDR3 DNA reads TGTGCCAGAAAGAACCACGGGGCGCCAACTGAAGCTTTCTTT.

The chain couples TRBV5-5 to TRBJ2-2; D perhaps matches TRBD1 (6 bases). The V and J ends lost 6 bases and 6 bases respectively, with 18 bases between them. Per germline, CDR1 SGHKS and CDR2 YYEKEE (reference sequence). This CDR3 comprises 15 residues. The CDR3 region is CASNREYRVAGELFF. CDR3 DNA sequence: TGTGCCAGCAACCGAGAATACAGGGTCGCCGGGGAGCTGTTTTTT.

This clonotype was counted a few times. J is TRBJ2-3 and V is TRBV7-2; TRBD1 might be the D (7 bases). V was cut by 2 bases and J by 3 bases, with 21 bases left in between. Germline V gives CDR1 SGHTA, CDR2 FQGNSA. The CDR3 has 18 amino acids. CDR3 protein: CASSLIGGGAGTTDTQYF. CDR3 coding DNA: TGTGCCAGCAGCTTAATAGGGGGCGGCGCGGGGACTACAGATACGCAGTATTTT.

At least ten counts were recorded for this clonotype. This rearrangement joins TRBV11-2 to TRBJ2-3; 13 bases align to TRBD2. J was trimmed by 1 base and V by 0 bases; bases with no gene match: 7. The CDR3 consists of 19 residues. CDR1 is SGHAT, CDR2 FQNNGV, per germline. This CDR3 reads CASSLDLGLAGARTDTQYF. The CDR3 DNA is TGTGCCAGCAGCTTAGATCTAGGACTAGCGGGGGCGCGCACAGATACGCAGTATTTT.

This clonotype is categorized as medium-sized. The V and J genes are TRBV27 and TRBJ1-1; 12 nucleotides line up with TRBD1. Per the germline V gene, CDR1 is MNHEY and CDR2 is SMNVEV (reference sequence). J gave up 7 bases and V 3 bases, and 6 bases lay outside the gene matches. This CDR3 comprises 15 residues. In DNA form, the CDR3 reads TGTGCCAGCAGTTTCTCCGGGACAGGGGGCATTGAAGCTTTCTTT. Its translation is CASSFSGTGGIEAFF.

This clonotype is medium-sized (0.01 to 0.1%) within its sample. The genes are TRBV7-2 and TRBJ1-2; 8 bases line up with TRBD1. The CDR3 extends over 14 amino acids. CDR1 and CDR2 (germline): SGHTA, FQGNSA. V shed 6 bases and J 6 bases; nucleotides not matched to a gene: 9. CDR3 in amino acids: CASRPRTGKDGYTF. In DNA form, the CDR3 reads TGTGCCAGCAGGCCTAGGACAGGGAAAGATGGCTACACCTTC.

This clonotype occurred a few times. The chain recombines TRBV7-9 with TRBJ2-7, with 10 bases identical to TRBD1. After removal of 5 bases from V and 0 bases from J, the junction contained 4 bases not matched to a gene. The CDR3 is made up of 15 amino acids. Per the germline V gene, CDR1 is SEHNR and CDR2 is FQNEAQ (reference sequence). CDR3 in DNA: TGTGCCAGCAGCGGCCGGGACAGGGGCTCCTACGAGCAGTACTTC. This sequence encodes CASSGRDRGSYEQYF.

This clonotype was found many times. The chain has TRBV10-3 and TRBJ2-7; D may be TRBD1 (6 bases). The CDR3 covers 11 residues. Trimming left V 4 bases short and J 7 bases short, with 8 bases between. Germline CDR1 ENHRY, CDR2 SYGVKD. CDR3 residues: CAISGGGEQYF. DNA of the CDR3: TGTGCCATCAGTGGAGGGGGTGAGCAGTACTTC.

V is TRBV7-6 and J is TRBJ2-1; no clear D. Per germline, CDR1 SGHVS and CDR2 FNYEAQ. The CDR3 spans 15 residues. Trimming stripped 7 bases from V and 5 bases from J, with 18 bases between. The CDR3 DNA reads as TGTGCCAGCACCAAGGGCAGCACTTTAAACAATGAGCAGTTCTTC. Its translation: CASTKGSTLNNEQFF.